The present entry profiles one T cell receptor beta chain with its context. Sequencing was performed with immunoSEQ multiplex PCR; in TCRdb, only in-frame clones are kept and a portion is missing. The sample carries some 120,000 clones, more than 85% recorded once. The sample belongs to a study of control samples from healthy donors and cancer patients. Deletions cut 0 bases from V and 4 bases from J, with 13 bases between. The CDR3 sequence is 16 residues long. CDR1 and CDR2 (germline): SGHRS, YFSETQ. V gene TRBV5-1 combines with J gene TRBJ1-4; D call uncertain. The sample taken for sequencing was blood. This TCR was sampled from a man aged 18 to 29 in good health. In DNA, the CDR3 is TGCGCCAGCAGCTTGGATTATGCCAGGCATAATGAAAAACTGTTTTTT. Residues: CASSLDYARHNEKLFF.